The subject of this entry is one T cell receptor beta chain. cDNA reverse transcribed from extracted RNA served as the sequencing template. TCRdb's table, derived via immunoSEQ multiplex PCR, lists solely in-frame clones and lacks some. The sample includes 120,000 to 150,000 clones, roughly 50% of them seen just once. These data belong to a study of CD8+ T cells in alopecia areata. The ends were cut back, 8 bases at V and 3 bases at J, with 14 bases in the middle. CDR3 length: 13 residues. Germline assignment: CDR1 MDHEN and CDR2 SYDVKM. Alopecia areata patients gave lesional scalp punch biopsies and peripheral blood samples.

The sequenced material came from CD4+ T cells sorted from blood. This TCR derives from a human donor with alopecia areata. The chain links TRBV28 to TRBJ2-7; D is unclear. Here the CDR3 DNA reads TGTGCCAGCTCCAACTACTACGGCTACGAGCAGTACTTC. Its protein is CASSNYYGYEQYF.